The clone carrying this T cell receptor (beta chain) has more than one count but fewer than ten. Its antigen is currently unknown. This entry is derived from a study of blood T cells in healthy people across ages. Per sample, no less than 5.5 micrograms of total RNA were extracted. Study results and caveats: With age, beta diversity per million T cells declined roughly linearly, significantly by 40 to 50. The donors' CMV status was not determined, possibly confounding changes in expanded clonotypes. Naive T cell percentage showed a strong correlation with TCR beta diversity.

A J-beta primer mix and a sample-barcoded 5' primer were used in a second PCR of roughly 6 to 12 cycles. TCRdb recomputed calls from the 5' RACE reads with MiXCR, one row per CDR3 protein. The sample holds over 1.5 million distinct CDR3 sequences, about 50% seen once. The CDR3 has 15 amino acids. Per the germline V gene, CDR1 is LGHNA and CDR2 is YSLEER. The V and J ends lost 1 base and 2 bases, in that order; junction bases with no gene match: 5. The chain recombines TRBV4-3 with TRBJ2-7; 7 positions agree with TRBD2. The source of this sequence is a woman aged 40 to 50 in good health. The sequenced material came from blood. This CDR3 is CASSQVRDYTYEQYF. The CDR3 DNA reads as TGCGCCAGCAGCCAAGTCAGGGACTATACCTACGAGCAGTACTTC.